These 10 T cell receptor beta chains share one sample of origin, sequenced in a study of T cell responses to AZD1222 COVID-19 vaccine (dated by TCRdb to about 2021). Libraries came from the immunoSEQ multiplex PCR assay. In TCRdb, the immuneACCESS table is reduced to in-frame sequences with V and J assigned. These tables do not hold every clone; where another copy was compared, an unresolved V gene accounts for under half, and the others remain unexplained. The table for this sample lists roughly 97,000 clones; about 93% of them were counted only once. Around 4.7% of the sample goes to the ten largest clones. Taken with the paper, the label for time point translates to: baseline before first vaccination. The input for sequencing was peripheral blood, taken on day 0 of AZD1222 vaccination. The origin of the receptors is an adult in good health.

This clone was observed once. The genes are TRBV7-9 and TRBJ2-5; D assignment may be TRBD1 or TRBD2 (5 bases each). Germline values: CDR1 SEHNR, CDR2 FQNEAQ (reference sequence). CDR3 size: 16 residues. Deletions cut 5 bases from V and 4 bases from J, with 20 bases between. The CDR3, as DNA: TGTGCCAGCAGCCCATACGGGCTCGGGGCTGGAGAGACCCAGTACTTC. Translating it yields CASSPYGLGAGETQYF.

This chain links TRBV7-9 with TRBJ2-7; 8 bases agree with TRBD1. CDR3 length equals 12 residues. Germline loops: CDR1 SEHNR, CDR2 FQNEAQ (reference sequence). The V gene end was trimmed by 4 bases and the J gene end by 12 bases; junction bases not matched to a gene: 8. The CDR3 DNA reads as TGTGCCAGCAGCTCCCGGACAGGGAGGTCGTACTTC. Its translation: CASSSRTGRSYF.

This clone was counted once. The V and J genes are TRBV9 and TRBJ2-7; D is unclear. The CDR3 covers 12 residues. Trimming cost V 4 bases and J 6 bases, with 11 bases left between them. CDR1 and CDR2 from the germline V gene are SGDLS and YYNGEE. The CDR3 DNA follows: TGTGCCAGCAGCAAGCACGGGCGCGAGCAGTACTTC. It encodes CASSKHGREQYF.

The V gene is TRBV9, the J gene TRBJ1-2; no reliable D call. Looked up from germline, CDR1 is SGDLS and CDR2 is YYNGEE. The CDR3 length is 14 residues. V was trimmed by 7 bases and J by 3 bases, leaving 16 bases between them. CDR3 in DNA: TGTGCCAGCGGAGGGAGCACGAGGGACTATGGCTACACCTTC. Translated: CASGGSTRDYGYTF.

The chain carries TRBV3-1 (or the pseudogene TRBV3-2) and TRBJ1-5, with D uncertain. Germline-derived CDR1 and CDR2 are LGHDT and YNNKEL (reference sequence). This CDR3 region has 13 residues. V dropped 1 base and J dropped 9 bases, with 10 bases sitting between them. The CDR3 coding sequence is TGTGCCAGCAGCCAAGGATCTGAAGGGCCCCAGCATTTT. It encodes CASSQGSEGPQHF.

The chain joins TRBV27 to TRBJ2-2; no definite D call. Germline V gene data show CDR1 as MNHEY and CDR2 as SMNVEV (reference sequence). This CDR3 contains 14 residues. V was cut by 7 bases and J by 0 bases, with 9 bases left in between. The CDR3 spells CASKTAPNTGELFF. Written as DNA, the CDR3 is TGTGCCAGCAAAACGGCCCCGAACACCGGGGAGCTGTTTTTT.

The V call is TRBV3-1 (or the pseudogene TRBV3-2), the J call TRBJ2-1; 8 bases match TRBD2. V lost 6 bases, J lost 8 bases, and 15 bases stayed unmatched. This CDR3 region has 16 residues. Per the germline V gene, CDR1 is LGHDT and CDR2 is YNNKEL (reference sequence). CDR3 loop: CASRRSLSGSGYEQFF. The CDR3 DNA follows: TGTGCCAGCAGGAGGAGTCTGAGCGGGAGTGGCTATGAGCAGTTCTTC.

The chain couples TRBV4-1 to TRBJ1-3; D call uncertain. Germline V CDR1 and CDR2: MGHRA, YSYEKL. The length of the CDR3 is 14 residues. Trimming pared 0 bases from V and 7 bases from J, leaving 10 bases between. Here the CDR3 reads CASSQDFRSNTIYF. CDR3 sequence (DNA): TGCGCCAGCAGCCAAGATTTTCGGTCGAACACCATATATTTT.

The chain carries TRBV2 and TRBJ2-1; 10 nucleotides agree with TRBD2. J gave up 7 bases and V 4 bases, and 4 bases lay outside the gene matches. Germline V CDR1 and CDR2: SNHLY, FYNNEI. The CDR3 contains 14 residues. The CDR3 DNA is TGTGCCAGCAGTGCAACTAGCGGGACTAATGAGCAGTTCTTC. Translated: CASSATSGTNEQFF.

This chain links TRBV14 with TRBJ1-1; 8 positions agree with TRBD1. The CDR3 has 20 residues. The V gene end was trimmed by 1 base and the J gene end by 2 bases; junction bases not matched to a gene: 18. Germline assignment: CDR1 SGHDN and CDR2 FVKESK. Written as DNA, the CDR3 is TGTGCCAGCAGCCAAGCGAGGACAGGGACCGTCCTATACCTTAACACTGAAGCTTTCTTT. As protein: CASSQARTGTVLYLNTEAFF. Combining the CDR3 with reference TRBV14 and TRBJ1-1 gives the whole variable domain EAGVTQFPSHSVIEKGQTVTLRCDPISGHDNLYWYRRVMGKEIKFLLHFVKESKQDESGMPNNRFLAERTGGTYSTLKVQPAELEDSGVYFCASSQARTGTVLYLNTEAFFGQGTRLTVV.